The source of this T cell receptor (beta chain) is a study of blood T cell repertoires in COVID-19. In the study overall: The origin of the acute and convalescent COVID-19 samples was the United States, Italy and Spain.

Germline CDR1 reads KGHSH; CDR2 reads LQKENI. The V gene lost 1 base and the J gene lost 0 bases, with 12 bases spanning the gap. The CDR3 covers 16 residues. In the study's own analysis: Reference gene primer amplification in the assay estimated nucleated cell counts. Measured with immunoSEQ multiplex PCR; TCRdb has only the in-frame clones, and not every one. V and J calls and clone size are copied from that table; D and trimming were computed from the DNA. The sample lists around 400,000 clones, more than 75% seen once, with 2% to 2.5% in the top ten. Seattle patients were enrolled during active infection and followed longitudinally.

The chain recombines TRBV18 with TRBJ1-2, with D tentatively TRBD1 (5 bases). The TCR comes from an older woman with COVID-19, enrolled during active disease. What was sequenced was peripheral blood. CDR3 in DNA: TGTGCCAGCTCACCACGGAGGGGCTACCCTAACTATGGCTACACCTTC. Translating it yields CASSPRRGYPNYGYTF.